This T cell receptor beta chain is from a study of identical twins. This clonotype was counted only a few times. The antigen remains undetermined. Everyone who donated was a healthy Caucasian. In TCRdb, the 5' RACE reads were re-called with MiXCR into one record per CDR3 protein. The sample holds under 250,000 distinct CDR3 sequences, over 9.5% seen once. CDR1 and CDR2 (germline): SGHDT, YYEEEE. J was trimmed by 0 bases and V by 3 bases; bases with no gene match: 4. The CDR3 has 15 amino acids. The study's findings and limits: There was more out-of-frame TCR alpha sharing in monozygotic twins than models estimated.

This sample was shared with a second study, whose subject was yellow fever vaccine responses in identical twins.

What was sequenced was memory (CD45RO+) T cells sorted from blood. The origin of this receptor is a woman in her late teens or twenties in good health. V and J are TRBV5-6 and TRBJ2-3; 7 bases are a match to TRBD2. The CDR3 here is CASSWTSQSTDTQYF. The CDR3 coding sequence is TGTGCCAGCAGCTGGACTAGTCAGAGCACAGATACGCAGTATTTT. Complete variable domain (other parts from reference TRBV5-6 and TRBJ2-3): DAGVTQSPTHLIKTRGQQVTLRCSPKSGHDTVSWYQQALGQGPQFIFQYYEEEERQRGNFPDRFSGHQFPNYSSELNVNALLLGDSALYLCASSWTSQSTDTQYFGPGTRLTVL.